The 23 T cell receptor beta chains listed next were all sequenced from one sample in a study of Ad26.COV2.S vaccination and SARS-CoV-2 variants. Described treatment: some 20 received Ad26.COV2.S at low or high dose, single or two shots; roughly 5 received placebo; per-sample allocation not given. Sampling occurred on day 63 after the first vaccine or placebo injection. The table came from immunoSEQ multiplex PCR; TCRdb's copy has only in-frame clones and leaves some out. This table has some 500,000 clones, 89% appearing once. Source: peripheral blood, taken in a trial of Ad26.COV2.S vaccine versus placebo. Receptors originate from a person aged 18-65 years who received the Ad26.COV2.S COVID-19 vaccine or a placebo.

The genes are TRBV30 and TRBJ2-7, with no clear D. The CDR3 runs 16 residues. V was cut by 0 bases and J by 2 bases, with 17 bases left in between. Germline V gives CDR1 GTSNPN, CDR2 SVGIG (reference sequence). The CDR3 reads CAWSVSVSIPAYEQYF. As DNA, the CDR3 is TGTGCCTGGAGTGTTAGTGTGTCAATACCAGCCTACGAGCAGTACTTC.

This clone was seen just once. The chain couples TRBV21-1 to TRBJ1-4. TRBV21-1 is a pseudogene locus. The CDR3 sequence is 17 residues long. The CDR3 loop is CASSKWRGFGTNEKLFF. DNA for the CDR3: TGTGCCAGCAGCAAATGGAGGGGGTTTGGGACTAATGAAAAACTGTTTTTT.

The V gene is TRBV6-2 or TRBV6-3, the J gene TRBJ1-5, with TRBD1 identical over 7 bases. The CDR3 runs to 15 residues. V shed 5 bases, J shed 1 base, and the junction held 5 bases outside the gene matches. The germline gives CDR1 MNHEY, CDR2 SVGEGT. For the CDR3, the DNA is TGTGCCAGCAGTAACAGGGGTAAGAGCAATCAGCCCCAGCATTTT. The encoded protein is CASSNRGKSNQPQHF.

V usage is TRBV24-1 and J usage is TRBJ2-5; either TRBD1 or TRBD2 may fit D (5 bases each). The CDR3 totals 15 residues. The ends were cut back, 0 bases at V and 5 bases at J, with 12 bases in the middle. The germline gives CDR1 KGHDR, CDR2 SFDVKD. CDR3 in amino acids: CATSDLEGTGETQYF. The CDR3 coding sequence is TGTGCCACCAGTGATTTGGAGGGGACCGGGGAGACCCAGTACTTC.

This chain joins TRBV9 and TRBJ2-6, with no clear D. Looked up from germline, CDR1 is SGDLS and CDR2 is YYNGEE. The CDR3 is 15 residues long. The V end lost 4 bases, the J end lost 0 bases, and 8 bases lay between the germline ends. The CDR3 sequence is CASSRLISGANVLTF. In DNA, the CDR3 is TGTGCCAGCAGCCGTTTAATCTCTGGGGCCAACGTCCTGACTTTC. The full variable domain, completed using reference TRBV9 and TRBJ2-6, is DSGVTQTPKHLITATGQRVTLRCSPRSGDLSVYWYQQSLDQGLQFLIQYYNGEERAKGNILERFSAQQFPDLHSELNLSSLELGDSALYFCASSRLISGANVLTFGAGSRLTVL.

This clone was observed a single time. The gene calls are TRBV19 and TRBJ2-5; either TRBD1 or TRBD2 may supply D (5 bases each). Trimming removed 3 bases at V and 5 bases at J, with 13 bases between. Germline loops: CDR1 LNHDA, CDR2 SQIVND (reference sequence). CDR3 length: 14 amino acids. The DNA of the CDR3 is TGTGCCAGTAGTATGAGGGTCGGGACGGAGACCCAGTACTTC. Translating gives CASSMRVGTETQYF.

The chain carries TRBV28 and TRBJ2-7; D uncertain. V was trimmed by 6 bases and J by 7 bases, leaving 13 bases between them. The CDR3 spans 12 residues. The germline V gene encodes CDR1 MDHEN and CDR2 SYDVKM. The DNA for the CDR3 is TGTGCCAGCAGCTATGACGGCTTGGAGCAGTACGTC. Residues: CASSYDGLEQYV.

This chain uses TRBV29-1 with TRBJ2-5, with D possibly TRBD2 on 5 matching bases. Germline CDR1 SQVTM, CDR2 ANQGSEA. CDR3 size: 13 residues. The ends were cut back, 4 bases at V and 6 bases at J, with 15 bases in the middle. The CDR3 nucleotides read TGCAGCGTTGGGACTGTCCTTAGGAAGACCCAGTACTTC. This gives the protein CSVGTVLRKTQYF.

This rearrangement joins TRBV5-6 to TRBJ2-1; D is undetermined. Germline V gene data show CDR1 as SGHDT and CDR2 as YYEEEE. V was cut by 1 base and J by 0 bases, with 11 bases left in between. This CDR3 is 16 amino acids long. The CDR3 is CASSLMTLSSYNEQFF. CDR3 DNA sequence: TGTGCCAGCAGCTTGATGACCCTGAGCTCCTACAATGAGCAGTTCTTC.

The chain has TRBV5-1 and TRBJ2-1; D gene ambiguous. This CDR3 is built from 16 residues. Per germline, CDR1 SGHRS and CDR2 YFSETQ. V lost 4 bases and J lost 2, with 16 bases in between. In nucleotides, the CDR3 is TGCGCCAGCAGCCTTAGTCCGGACGCCACCTACAATGAGCAGTTCTTC. Translated, it gives CASSLSPDATYNEQFF. The whole variable domain, remainder taken from reference TRBV5-1 and TRBJ2-1, is KAGVTQTPRYLIKTRGQQVTLSCSPISGHRSVSWYQQTPGQGLQFLFEYFSETQRNKGNFPGRFSGRQFSNSRSEMNVSTLELGDSALYLCASSLSPDATYNEQFFGPGTRLTVL.

Turning to this clone: The same CDR3 arises from other DNA sequences in this sample as well. V usage is TRBV25-1 and J usage is TRBJ1-2, with D perhaps TRBD1 (5 bases). This CDR3 comprises 15 residues. The germline gives CDR1 MGHDK, CDR2 SYGVNS. V was pared by 3 bases and J by 2 bases, with 13 bases between. The CDR3 loop reads CASSEFGTANYGYTF. CDR3 nucleotides: TGTGCCAGCAGTGAGTTCGGGACGGCGAACTATGGCTACACCTTC.

The chain joins TRBV27 to TRBJ2-4; TRBD1 aligns across 8 bases. The CDR3 is 15 residues long. J gave up 7 bases and V 3 bases, and 8 bases lay outside the gene matches. Germline CDR1 reads MNHEY; CDR2 reads SMNVEV (reference sequence). The CDR3 is CASSFWTGPTNIQYF. DNA for the CDR3: TGTGCCAGCAGTTTTTGGACAGGGCCGACGAACATTCAGTACTTC.

The chain has TRBV6-2 or TRBV6-3 and TRBJ2-7, with 11 positions matching TRBD2. From germline, CDR1 is MNHEY and CDR2 SVGEGT. CDR3 length: 18 amino acids. With V trimmed by 5 bases and J by 1 base, 13 bases remained unmatched. The CDR3 coding sequence is TGTGCCAGCAGTCTCCTCCGAATAGCGGGAGGGCCGTCCTACGAGCAGTACGTC. It specifies CASSLLRIAGGPSYEQYV.

The chain couples TRBV5-4 to TRBJ1-4; no definite D call. This CDR3 comprises 13 residues. V lost 1 base, J lost 7 bases, and 8 bases lay in between. Germline V gives CDR1 SGHNT, CDR2 YYREEE (reference sequence). Written as DNA, the CDR3 is TGTGCCAGCAGCTTGCGAGGGTCTGAAAAACTGTTTTTT. Translating it yields CASSLRGSEKLFF.

This clone has more than one count but fewer than ten. The chain employs TRBV15 and TRBJ2-7; D is ambiguous. This CDR3 is built from 14 residues. The germline V and J ends were trimmed by 1 base and 1 base, with 8 bases remaining between them. CDR1 LNHNV and CDR2 YYDKDF come from the germline V gene (reference sequence). CDR3 loop: CATSRGQDSYEQYF. CDR3 in DNA: TGTGCCACCAGCAGAGGTCAGGATTCCTACGAGCAGTACTTC.

The genes are TRBV3-1 (or the pseudogene TRBV3-2) and TRBJ1-4, with a weak D call TRBD1 (5 bases). Germline CDR1 reads LGHDT; CDR2 reads YNNKEL (reference sequence). V lost 0 bases to trimming and J lost 8 bases, with 19 bases between them. The CDR3 extends over 17 amino acids. The CDR3 DNA is TGTGCCAGCAGCCAAGAAAAGGCAGGGTCGGGTTGGGAAAAACTGTTTTTT. Translating gives CASSQEKAGSGWEKLFF.

As concerns this clone: Different DNA sequences within this sample yield the same CDR3. This chain joins TRBV18 and TRBJ2-1, with 11 bases matching TRBD2. The germline CDR1 and CDR2 sequences are KGHSH and LQKENI. V lost 2 bases and J lost 4; bases outside the gene matches: 1. This CDR3 has 15 residues. CDR3 region: CASSPGTSGYNEQFF. As DNA, the CDR3 is TGTGCCAGCTCACCAGGGACTAGCGGTTACAATGAGCAGTTCTTC.

The chain uses TRBV7-2 and TRBJ2-7; D gene ambiguous. CDR3 length: 14 residues. Germline V gene data show CDR1 as SGHTA and CDR2 as FQGNSA. V was clipped by 5 bases and J by 5 bases, with 16 bases between them. CDR3 nucleotides: TGTGCCAGCAGCCTCAACGGGCCGACGGACGAGCAGTACGTC. This codes for CASSLNGPTDEQYV.

This chain links TRBV4-3 with TRBJ2-1; no definite D call. There are 12 residues in the CDR3. V shed 1 base and J shed 5 bases, with 3 bases lying between them. The germline V gene encodes CDR1 LGHNA and CDR2 YSLEER. The CDR3 nucleotides read TGCGCCAGCAGCCAAGGCAACAATGAGCAGTTCTTC. Residues: CASSQGNNEQFF.

The chain recombines TRBV27 with TRBJ1-2; no definite D call. Trimming took off 4 bases at V and 0 bases at J, with 12 bases between the two ends. The CDR3 runs 15 residues. CDR1 MNHEY and CDR2 SMNVEV come from the germline V gene (reference sequence). The CDR3 coding sequence is TGTGCCAGCAGTTCCAACCCCGGGGCTAACTATGGCTACACCTTC. It specifies CASSSNPGANYGYTF.

The chain has TRBV7-2 and TRBJ2-3; D tentatively reads TRBD1 or TRBD2 (5 bases each). Germline V gene sequence: CDR1 SGHTA, CDR2 FQGNSA. The CDR3 covers 15 residues. V gave up 4 bases and J gave up 7 bases, with 18 bases separating them. The CDR3 loop reads CASSSLWGSAHTQYF. DNA for the CDR3: TGTGCCAGCAGCTCCTTGTGGGGGAGTGCCCATACGCAGTATTTT.

The rearrangement uses TRBV6-2 or TRBV6-3 and TRBJ2-2; D might be TRBD2 (5 bases). The V gene's germline CDR1 is MNHEY and CDR2 SVGEGT. Deletions cut 5 bases from V and 6 bases from J, with 13 bases between. The CDR3 spans 14 residues. CDR3 in DNA: TGTGCCAGCAGTACGGATTGGGAGCCCGGGGAGCTGTTTTTT. Amino acids: CASSTDWEPGELFF.

The chain links TRBV13 to TRBJ1-2; TRBD1 matches 7 bases. CDR3 length: 14 amino acids. Per the germline V gene, CDR1 is PRHDT and CDR2 is FYEKMQ (reference sequence). The V segment lost 4 bases and the J segment 8 bases; nucleotides outside the gene matches: 10. Here the CDR3 reads CASSYYDRAGGYTF. CDR3 DNA: TGTGCCAGCAGCTACTACGACAGGGCTGGAGGCTACACCTTC.